This T cell receptor (beta chain) was sequenced during a study of T cell responses to AZD1222 COVID-19 vaccine. V shed 4 bases and J shed 4 bases, with 8 bases lying between them. This CDR3 has 12 amino acids. CDR1 is SGHNT, CDR2 YYREEE, per germline (reference sequence). Whether given at about 4 or about 12 weeks, second doses were pooled. Libraries were prepared by immunoSEQ multiplex PCR; TCRdb keeps only in-frame clonotypes and omits some of them. The sample contains 150,000 to 200,000 clones, around nine tenths of which appear only once. V usage is TRBV5-4 and J usage is TRBJ1-1, with a weak D call TRBD1 (5 bases). The sequence derives from an adult who received the AZD1222 COVID-19 vaccine. The sample here was peripheral blood, taken 28 days after the second AZD1222 dose. The CDR3 reads CASSGRATEAFF. As DNA, the CDR3 is TGTGCCAGCAGCGGCAGGGCCACTGAAGCTTTCTTT. Based on the CDR3 plus reference TRBV5-4 and TRBJ1-1, the full variable domain is ETGVTQSPTHLIKTRGQQVTLRCSSQSGHNTVSWYQQALGQGPQFIFQYYREEENGRGNFPPRFSGLQFPNYSSELNVNALELDDSALYLCASSGRATEAFFGQGTRLTVV.